The present TCR beta chain was sequenced within a study of beta chain features in type 1 diabetes. Study-level points and caveats: Patients with type 1 diabetes carried fewer insertions and had more deletions at their VDJ junctions. Among patients, naive, central memory and Treg TCRB repertoires appeared more similar than among healthy donors. Type 1 diabetes patients had moderately but significantly shorter TCRB CDR3s in all four CD4+ subsets.

The sample holds a few counts of this clone. The antigen remains unidentified. Other DNA sequences in the same sample also yield this CDR3. V dropped 0 bases and J dropped 3; count of bases not matched to a gene: 0. The CDR3 extends over 15 amino acids. The germline V gene has CDR1 SGDLS and CDR2 YYNGEE. Expressed TCRB transcripts were sequenced after all isolated RNA was converted to cDNA. Sequenced naive, central memory and regulatory T cell samples produced an average of about 3.57 million reads. The assay was immunoSEQ multiplex PCR, and TCRdb's table has in-frame clones only and misses some. The sample contains about 620,000 clones, around 15% of which appear only once.

The origin of this receptor is a man younger than 35 in good health. The chain employs TRBV9 and TRBJ2-3, with 11 bases aligning to TRBD2. Sequenced sample: naive CD4+ T cells from blood. DNA of the CDR3: TGTGCCAGCAGCGTAGTAGCGGGGGGGACAGATACGCAGTATTTT. Translated: CASSVVAGGTDTQYF. The whole variable domain, remainder taken from reference TRBV9 and TRBJ2-3, is DSGVTQTPKHLITATGQRVTLRCSPRSGDLSVYWYQQSLDQGLQFLIQYYNGEERAKGNILERFSAQQFPDLHSELNLSSLELGDSALYFCASSVVAGGTDTQYFGPGTRLTVL.